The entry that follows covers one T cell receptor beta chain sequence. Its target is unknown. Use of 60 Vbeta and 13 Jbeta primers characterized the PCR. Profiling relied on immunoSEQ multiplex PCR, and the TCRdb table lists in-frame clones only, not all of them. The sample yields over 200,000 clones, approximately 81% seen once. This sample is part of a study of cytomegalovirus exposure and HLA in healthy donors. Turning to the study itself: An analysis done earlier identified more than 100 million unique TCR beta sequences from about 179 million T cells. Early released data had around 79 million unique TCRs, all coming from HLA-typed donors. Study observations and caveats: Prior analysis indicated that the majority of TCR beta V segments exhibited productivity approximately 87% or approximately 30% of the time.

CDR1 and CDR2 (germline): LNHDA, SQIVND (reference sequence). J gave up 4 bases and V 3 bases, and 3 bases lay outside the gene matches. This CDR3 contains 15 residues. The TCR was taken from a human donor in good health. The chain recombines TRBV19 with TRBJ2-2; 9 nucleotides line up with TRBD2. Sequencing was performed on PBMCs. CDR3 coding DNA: TGTGCCAGTAGTATCGGGCGGGAGGGCACCGGGGAGCTGTTTTTT. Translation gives CASSIGREGTGELFF.